The T cell receptor beta chain described here comes from a study of shared clonotypes between healthy human individuals. Positive CCR7 selection of CD45RO-negative cells yielded the naive CD8 cells, and terminally differentiated effector memory CD45RA+ cells were excluded. Per the original methods: ImmunoSEQ output held junction-only sequences without quality scores, so filtering differed. TCRdb's copy holds only in-frame clones and misses some; the assay was immunoSEQ multiplex PCR. That table gives V, J and clone size, and the DNA gave D and trimming. The data contain millions of clones, 85% to 95% of them singletons. The CDR3 runs to 16 residues. Germline V gives CDR1 SNHLY, CDR2 FYNNEI. With V trimmed by 5 bases and J by 6 bases, 10 bases remained unmatched. Study-level results: Generation of non-shared clonotypes was less probable than generation of clonotypes shared by all four donors.

A note on this clone: The antigen is unknown.

V gene TRBV2 combines with J gene TRBJ2-1; 10 bases match TRBD2. This sequence originates from a man aged 18 to 29 in good health. Some clones in this sample may be carry-over from other donors' samples. The specimen was naive CD8+ T cells from PBMCs. Here the CDR3 reads CASSSRGTSVGNEQFF. In DNA, the CDR3 is TGTGCCAGCAGTTCTCGGGGGACTAGCGTTGGCAATGAGCAGTTCTTC.